This T cell receptor (beta chain) emerged from a study of tumor and adjacent non-tumor tissue in lung cancer. TCRbeta libraries were built with three rounds of nested PCR, modified from ARM-PCR. TCRdb reprocessed the multiplex PCR reads via MiXCR and lists one record per CDR3 protein. The sample records approximately 100,000 distinct CDR3 sequences, more than 55% being singletons. A single count supports this clonotype. Germline V lookup: CDR1 MNHEY, CDR2 SVGAGI. The CDR3 loop spans 11 amino acids. V shed 8 bases and J shed 6 bases, with 8 bases lying between them. This sample's RNA came from whole unsorted tissue. The normal lung tissue was taken more than 3 cm from the tumor edge.

The specimen was distant non-tumor lung tissue. This clonotype was sampled from a man aged 30 to 45 with non-small cell lung cancer. The V and J genes are TRBV6-5 and TRBJ2-1; no clear D gene. The DNA of the CDR3 is TGTGCCAGCCAATTCTGCAATGAGCAGTTCTTC. The encoded protein is CASQFCNEQFF.